This T cell receptor (beta chain) was observed in a study of cytomegalovirus exposure and HLA in healthy donors. This CDR3 has 13 residues. Unmatched junction bases numbered 7, after V lost 8 bases and J lost 4 bases. CDR1 and CDR2 from the germline V gene are MDHEN and SYDVKM. Study-level findings and limits: In an earlier analysis, most TCR beta V segments were productive about 87% or about 30% of the time. CMV serostatus alone was available as immune exposure information. As a later analysis showed, several of the most significant clusters appeared to be linked to common viral pathogens. Presence/absence analyses treated sequencing depth as roughly uniform across donors.

A few counts support this clone. Its antigen is not identified. 60 Vbeta and 13 Jbeta primers were used in PCR. Measured with immunoSEQ multiplex PCR; TCRdb has only the in-frame clones, and not every one. The sample yields a few hundred thousand clones, 75% to 80% seen once. The chain has TRBV28 and TRBJ1-1; TRBD1 agrees at 7 bases. The sequenced material came from PBMCs. This sequence was found in a man between 18 and 35 years old in good health and CMV-seronegative. CDR3: CASLPQGVTEAFF. CDR3 sequence (DNA): TGTGCCAGCTTACCTCAGGGGGTCACTGAAGCTTTCTTT.